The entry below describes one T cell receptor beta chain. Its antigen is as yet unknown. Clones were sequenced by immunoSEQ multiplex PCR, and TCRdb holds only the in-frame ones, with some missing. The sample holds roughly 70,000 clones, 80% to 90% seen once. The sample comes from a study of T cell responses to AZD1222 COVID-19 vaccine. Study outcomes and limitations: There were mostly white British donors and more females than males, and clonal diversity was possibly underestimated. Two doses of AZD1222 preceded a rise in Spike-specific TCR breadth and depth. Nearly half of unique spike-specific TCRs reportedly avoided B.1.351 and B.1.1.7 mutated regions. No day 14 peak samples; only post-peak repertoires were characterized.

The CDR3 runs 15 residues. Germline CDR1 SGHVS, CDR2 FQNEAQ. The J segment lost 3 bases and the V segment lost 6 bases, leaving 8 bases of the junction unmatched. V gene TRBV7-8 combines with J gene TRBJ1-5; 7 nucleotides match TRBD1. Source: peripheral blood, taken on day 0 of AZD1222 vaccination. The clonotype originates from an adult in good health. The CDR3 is CASRTDRAPNQPQHF. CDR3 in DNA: TGTGCCAGCAGAACAGACAGGGCCCCCAATCAGCCCCAGCATTTT.